The 15 T cell receptor beta chains below all came from one sample that was sequenced in a study of cytomegalovirus exposure and HLA in healthy donors. The PCR made use of 60 Vbeta and 13 Jbeta primers. Profiled with immunoSEQ multiplex PCR; TCRdb holds only in-frame clones, not every one. The profile covers under 200,000 clones, with 84% appearing a single time and roughly 6.5% taken by the ten largest. The sequencing input was PBMCs. Source of these receptors: a man in his forties or fifties in good health and CMV-seropositive.

About this clone itself: Its ends do not fully match the called genes, so a read error is possible. The chain couples TRBV15 to TRBJ2-1; TRBD2 matches at 10 bases. Germline assignment: CDR1 LNHNV and CDR2 YYDKDF (reference sequence). The CDR3 runs 17 residues. This chain's CDR3 is CATSGDGLAESYNEQFF. CDR3 in DNA: TGTGCCACCAGCGGAGATGGACTAGCGGAATCCTACAATGAGCAGTTCTTC. Supplemented by reference TRBV15 and TRBJ2-1, the full variable domain reads DAMVIQNPRYQVTQFGKPVTLSCSQTLNHNVMYWYQQKSSQAPKLLFHYYDKDFNNEADTPDNFQSRRPNTSFCFLDIRSPGLGDTAMYLCATSGDGLAESYNEQFFGPGTRLTVL.

This clone was counted between two and nine times. The J gene is TRBJ2-5, the V gene TRBV6-1, with 12 bases matching TRBD2. Germline-derived CDR1 and CDR2 are MNHNS and SASEGT. The CDR3 extends over 15 amino acids. V shed 5 bases, J shed 5 bases, and the junction held 6 bases outside the gene matches. This chain's CDR3 is CASSQGLAGVETQYF. As DNA, the CDR3 is TGTGCCAGCAGTCAGGGACTAGCGGGTGTGGAGACCCAGTACTTC.

The chain recombines TRBV27 with TRBJ1-3; D gene unclear. CDR3 length: 14 residues. Trimming stripped 6 bases from V and 4 bases from J, with 13 bases between. Germline V CDR1 and CDR2: MNHEY, SMNVEV (reference sequence). CDR3 protein: CASSYRHGGNTIYF. CDR3 coding DNA: TGTGCCAGCAGCTACCGACACGGAGGAAACACCATATATTTT.

As DNA, the CDR3 is TGTGCCAGCAGCTTTTCCGGACTAGCGGGTTCCGAGACCCAGTACTTC. Translated, it gives CASSFSGLAGSETQYF. The V call is TRBV7-6, the J call TRBJ2-5, with TRBD2 matching 11 bases. CDR3 length: 16 amino acids. V dropped 3 bases and J dropped 5; count of bases not matched to a gene: 8. Germline-derived CDR1 and CDR2 are SGHVS and FNYEAQ.

This clone was seen once. CDR3 sequence reads: CASSLGGLSSYEQYF. DNA for the CDR3: TGTGCCAGCAGTTTAGGGGGCCTGAGCTCCTACGAGCAGTACTTC. V and J are TRBV27 and TRBJ2-7, with a weak D call TRBD1 (6 bases). Germline CDR1 is MNHEY and CDR2 is SMNVEV (reference sequence). V lost 2 bases, J lost 0 bases, and 11 bases lay in between. This CDR3 is 15 amino acids long.

The rearrangement links TRBV15 to TRBJ2-2, with a tentative D call TRBD2 (6 bases). The germline CDR1 and CDR2 sequences are LNHNV and YYDKDF (reference sequence). V lost 4 bases and J lost 2, with 14 bases in between. The CDR3 runs to 16 residues. DNA of the CDR3: TGTGCCACCAGCATAGAACGGGGGATTAACACCGGGGAGCTGTTTTTT. It translates to CATSIERGINTGELFF.

The chain links TRBV6-5 to TRBJ1-4; D not resolved. The V gene's germline CDR1 is MNHEY and CDR2 SVGAGI. Trimming left V 3 bases short and J 8 bases short, with 13 bases between. The CDR3 is 14 residues long. The CDR3 coding sequence is TGTGCCAGCAGTTATGTTTGGGGAGCCGAAAAACTGTTTTTT. Translation gives CASSYVWGAEKLFF.

There are a few counts of this clone. This chain uses TRBV5-4 with TRBJ2-7; TRBD2 is a possible D gene (6 bases). V dropped 9 bases and J dropped 5 bases, with 21 bases sitting between them. The CDR3 spans 14 residues. CDR1 SGHNT and CDR2 YYREEE come from the germline V gene (reference sequence). CDR3 DNA sequence: TGTGCCAACTCGCCGGGACTCCTCACGGACGAGCAGTACTTC. This codes for CANSPGLLTDEQYF.

The CDR3 sequence: CASSLQGSSGRSSYNEQFF. In DNA, the CDR3 is TGTGCCAGCTCTCTACAGGGGAGTAGCGGCCGGAGCTCCTACAATGAGCAGTTCTTC. J is TRBJ2-1 and V is TRBV18, with TRBD1 as a possible D gene (7 bases). Between the trimmed V and J ends, which lost 6 bases and 0 bases, there was a span of 24 bases. The germline V gene has CDR1 KGHSH and CDR2 LQKENI. The CDR3 runs 19 residues. The entire variable domain, with the rest obtained from reference TRBV18 and TRBJ2-1, is as follows: NAGVMQNPRHLVRRRGQEARLRCSPMKGHSHVYWYRQLPEEGLKFMVYLQKENIIDESGMPKERFSAEFPKEGPSILRIQQVVRGDSAAYFCASSLQGSSGRSSYNEQFFGPGTRLTVL.

This clone was seen just once. The chain joins TRBV19 to TRBJ2-1; D is possibly TRBD1 (6 bases). Trimming took off 4 bases at V and 0 bases at J, with 10 bases between the two ends. This CDR3 region has 15 residues. The germline V gene encodes CDR1 LNHDA and CDR2 SQIVND (reference sequence). The chain's CDR3 is CASSTGQSSYNEQFF. Here the CDR3 DNA reads TGTGCCAGTAGTACAGGACAGAGCTCCTACAATGAGCAGTTCTTC.

The chain employs TRBV18 and TRBJ2-6; perhaps TRBD2 as D (7 bases). Trimming left V 6 bases short and J 0 bases short, with 15 bases between. This CDR3 has 17 amino acids. Germline V lookup: CDR1 KGHSH, CDR2 LQKENI. Here the CDR3 DNA reads TGTGCCAGCTCTGCTCGGGGGGCCAACTCTGGGGCCAACGTCCTGACTTTC. It codes for CASSARGANSGANVLTF.

The rearrangement joins TRBV27 to TRBJ1-1, with 7 bases that match TRBD1. The length of the CDR3 is 14 residues. CDR1 and CDR2 (germline): MNHEY, SMNVEV (reference sequence). The J segment lost 5 bases and the V segment lost 5 bases, leaving 8 bases of the junction unmatched. The CDR3 bases are TGTGCCAGCAGTCTTAGACAGGGATGGACTGAAGCTTTCTTT. Residues: CASSLRQGWTEAFF.

CDR3 protein: CASRSQAGRSYEQYF. DNA of the CDR3: TGCGCCAGCAGATCCCAAGCGGGGCGCTCCTACGAGCAGTACTTC. The chain couples TRBV5-1 to TRBJ2-7, with 7 bases matching TRBD2. V lost 5 bases, J lost 0 bases, and 8 bases stayed unmatched. CDR3 length: 15 residues. The V gene's germline CDR1 is SGHRS and CDR2 YFSETQ.

The rearrangement links TRBV27 to TRBJ1-4; D is possibly TRBD1 (5 bases). This CDR3 contains 20 residues. Germline V gene sequence: CDR1 MNHEY, CDR2 SMNVEV (reference sequence). V lost 1 base and J 0 bases, leaving 21 bases between the germline ends. CDR3 nucleotide sequence: TGTGCCAGCAGTTTATTCCCGACAGAGGATGGGTTCCCAACTAATGAAAAACTGTTTTTT. Its protein product is CASSLFPTEDGFPTNEKLFF. Full variable domain (rest looked up from reference TRBV27 and TRBJ1-4): EAQVTQNPRYLITVTGKKLTVTCSQNMNHEYMSWYRQDPGLGLRQIYYSMNVEVTDKGDVPEGYKVSRKEKRNFPLILESPSPNQTSLYFCASSLFPTEDGFPTNEKLFFGSGTQLSVL.

This clone was seen more than once but under ten times. It is likely a read error, because the conserved phenylalanine at the end of the CDR3 is missing. The DNA is left out, because the CDR3 cannot be placed on it with certainty; the CDR3 is given as TCRdb lists it. The chain recombines TRBV7-9 with TRBJ1-1. Germline CDR1 SEHNR, CDR2 FQNEAQ (reference sequence). The CDR3 length equals 13 residues, ends included. CDR3 region: CASSLLPGKSPSI.